The clone carrying this T cell receptor beta chain turned up a few times. Its antigen is undetermined. TCRdb called the 5' RACE reads again in MiXCR, with one record for every CDR3 protein. Of 200,000 to 250,000 distinct CDR3 sequences detected, about 9.2% appear once; the ten largest clones hold roughly 4%. The data originate from a study of T-cell memory formation after mild COVID-19. The study's findings and limits: Clones that contracted from day 15 to 85 had balanced CD4/CD8; later expanders were CD4+ biased.

Germline CDR1 and CDR2: MDHEN and SYDVKM. This CDR3 region has 14 residues. Trimming stripped 3 bases from V and 1 base from J, with 9 bases between. Specimen: PBMCs or a T cell subset sorted from them (not recorded which). The rearrangement uses TRBV28 and TRBJ1-1; weak D call: TRBD1 (5 bases). The sequence was obtained from a man aged 18 to 30 who had mild COVID-19 (a few samples of this study predate the infection). Cell type and time point are not known. In nucleotides, the CDR3 is TGTGCCAGCAGTTTGACAGTGAAGAACACTGAAGCTTTCTTT. This encodes CASSLTVKNTEAFF.